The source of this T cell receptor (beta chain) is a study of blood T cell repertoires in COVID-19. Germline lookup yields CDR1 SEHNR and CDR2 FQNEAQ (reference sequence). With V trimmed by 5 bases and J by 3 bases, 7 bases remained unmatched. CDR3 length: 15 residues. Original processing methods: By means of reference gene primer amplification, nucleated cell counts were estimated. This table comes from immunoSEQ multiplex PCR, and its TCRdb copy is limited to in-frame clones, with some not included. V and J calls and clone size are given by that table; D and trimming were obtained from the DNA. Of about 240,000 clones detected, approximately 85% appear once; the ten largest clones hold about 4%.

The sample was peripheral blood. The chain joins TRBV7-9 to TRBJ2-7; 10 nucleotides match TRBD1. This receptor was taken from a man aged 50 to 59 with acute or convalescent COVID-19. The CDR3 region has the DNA TGTGCCAGCAGCCAGGGACAGGGGTTCTACTACGAGCAGTACTTC. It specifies CASSQGQGFYYEQYF.